This T cell receptor beta chain was documented in a study of radiotherapy plus CTLA-4 blockade in lung cancer. This table comes from immunoSEQ multiplex PCR, and its TCRdb copy is limited to in-frame clones, with some not included. The data show around 90,000 clones, with roughly four fifths seen just once and more than 0.75% held by the top ten. The CDR3 has 14 amino acids. Losses at the gene ends were 1 base for V and 5 bases for J; bases not matched to a gene: 7. The V gene's germline CDR1 is SQVTM and CDR2 ANQGSEA. The sample was peripheral blood, taken from a patient treated with radiotherapy plus ipilimumab. The rearrangement uses TRBV29-1 and TRBJ2-5; 7 bases are a match to TRBD2. This sequence was found in a human donor with non-small cell lung cancer who had stable disease on radiotherapy plus ipilimumab. The CDR3 sequence: CSVEGLSSGETQYF. DNA for the CDR3: TGCAGCGTTGAAGGTTTGAGTAGCGGGGAGACCCAGTACTTC.